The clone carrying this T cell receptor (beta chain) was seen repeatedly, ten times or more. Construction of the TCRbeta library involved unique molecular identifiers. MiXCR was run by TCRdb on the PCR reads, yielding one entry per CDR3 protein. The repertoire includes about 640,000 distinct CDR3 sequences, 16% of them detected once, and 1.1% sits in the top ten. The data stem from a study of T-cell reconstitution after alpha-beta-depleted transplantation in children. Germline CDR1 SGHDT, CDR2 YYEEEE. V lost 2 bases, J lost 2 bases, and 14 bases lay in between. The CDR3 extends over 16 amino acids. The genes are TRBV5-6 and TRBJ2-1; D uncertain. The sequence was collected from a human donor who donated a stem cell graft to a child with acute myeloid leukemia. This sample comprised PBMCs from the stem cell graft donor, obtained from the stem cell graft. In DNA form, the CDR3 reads TGTGCCAGCAGCTTCGAGTGGGCAGAAACCTACAATGAGCAGTTCTTC. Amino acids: CASSFEWAETYNEQFF. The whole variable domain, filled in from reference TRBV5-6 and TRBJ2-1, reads DAGVTQSPTHLIKTRGQQVTLRCSPKSGHDTVSWYQQALGQGPQFIFQYYEEEERQRGNFPDRFSGHQFPNYSSELNVNALLLGDSALYLCASSFEWAETYNEQFFGPGTRLTVL.